This TCR beta chain was identified in a study of blood T cells in healthy people across ages. Study-wide results and limits: Underestimates were what the diversity estimates from one million T cells were considered to be. Age brought a roughly linear fall in TCR beta diversity measured per million T cells.

The ends were cut back, 8 bases at V and 0 bases at J, with 11 bases in the middle. Germline-derived CDR1 and CDR2 are SNHLY and FYNNEI. The CDR3 sequence is 13 residues long. Using a J-beta primer mix together with a sample-barcoded 5' primer, a second PCR was run for roughly 7 to 12 cycles. TCRdb independently ran MiXCR on the 5' RACE reads; one entry per CDR3 protein. The sample has 600,000 to 800,000 distinct CDR3 sequences, 40% to 65% seen once. Donation came from healthy Caucasian individuals in Russia who were aged roughly 6 to 100. Every participating donor contributed roughly 10 milliliters of peripheral blood through a draw. This clonotype was picked up many times. Its matching antigen is unknown.

The clonotype comes from a woman older than 75 in good health. The chain has TRBV2 and TRBJ2-7; D perhaps matches TRBD1 (6 bases). Sequencing input: blood. This CDR3 is CASAKGVSYEQYF. The DNA of the CDR3 is TGTGCCAGCGCTAAGGGGGTCTCCTACGAGCAGTACTTC.